This T cell receptor (beta chain) appears in the sequencing data of a study of T cell responses to AZD1222 COVID-19 vaccine. Method: immunoSEQ multiplex PCR; TCRdb's copy keeps in-frame clones and lacks some. The sample yields around 180,000 clones, about 90% seen once. Germline V gives CDR1 MNHEY, CDR2 SVGEGT. V was pared by 2 bases and J by 4 bases, with 23 bases between. This CDR3 comprises 18 residues. Sample: peripheral blood, taken on day 0 of MenACWY control vaccination. V usage is TRBV6-2 or TRBV6-3 and J usage is TRBJ2-5; D gene unclear. This TCR was recovered from an adult in good health. This CDR3 reads CASSYLPPGVRVLETQYF. The CDR3 DNA follows: TGTGCCAGCAGTTACCTCCCCCCGGGCGTACGGGTATTAGAGACCCAGTACTTC.